These 31 T cell receptor beta chains were sequenced from one sample in a study of shared clonotypes between healthy human individuals. Clones were read by immunoSEQ multiplex PCR, and TCRdb kept only the in-frame ones, dropping some. The data contain fewer than 1 million clones, around 96% of them singletons. Terminally differentiated effector memory CD45RA+ cells were excluded from the naive CD8 cells, which were CD45RO-negative and positively selected for CCR7. The sample taken for sequencing was naive CD8+ T cells sorted from blood. The receptors shown here come from a man in his thirties or forties in good health.

J is TRBJ1-1 and V is TRBV19; 9 nucleotides agree with TRBD1. The J segment lost 5 bases and the V segment lost 6 bases, leaving 10 bases of the junction unmatched. Germline loops: CDR1 LNHDA, CDR2 SQIVND (reference sequence). CDR3 length equals 15 residues. The CDR3 sequence: CASRAVTGGRTEAFF. CDR3 DNA: TGTGCCAGTAGGGCTGTAACAGGGGGCCGGACTGAAGCTTTCTTT.

The chain links TRBV5-8 to TRBJ2-1; D gene unclear. The CDR3 sequence is 12 residues long. The germline gives CDR1 SGHTS, CDR2 YDEGEE. The ends were cut back, 1 base at V and 6 bases at J, with 5 bases in the middle. The CDR3 bases are TGTGCCAGCAGCTTGATGGGCAATGAGCAGTTCTTC. It translates to CASSLMGNEQFF. The full variable domain, completed using reference TRBV5-8 and TRBJ2-1, is EAGVTQSPTHLIKTRGQQATLRCSPISGHTSVYWYQQALGLGLQFLLWYDEGEERNRGNFPPRFSGRQFPNYSSELNVNALELEDSALYLCASSLMGNEQFFGPGTRLTVL.

V is TRBV11-2 and J is TRBJ1-1; 7 positions agree with TRBD1. CDR3 length equals 18 residues. J was trimmed by 2 bases and V by 4 bases; bases with no gene match: 16. The germline gives CDR1 SGHAT, CDR2 FQNNGV. The CDR3 sequence: CASSSPPGGARTNTEAFF. The DNA for the CDR3 is TGTGCCAGCAGCTCACCCCCAGGGGGGGCGCGGACCAACACTGAAGCTTTCTTT. Full variable domain (rest looked up from reference TRBV11-2 and TRBJ1-1): EAGVAQSPRYKIIEKRQSVAFWCNPISGHATLYWYQQILGQGPKLLIQFQNNGVVDDSQLPKDRFSAERLKGVDSTLKIQPAKLEDSAVYLCASSSPPGGARTNTEAFFGQGTRLTVV.

This clone was counted a single time. The gene calls are TRBV5-1 and TRBJ2-7; TRBD2 aligns across 7 bases. The CDR3 consists of 16 residues. Losses at the gene ends were 0 bases for V and 2 bases for J; bases not matched to a gene: 8. CDR1 and CDR2 from the germline V gene are SGHRS and YFSETQ. CDR3: CASSLAWGRAPYEQYF. CDR3 DNA: TGCGCCAGCAGCTTGGCCTGGGGGAGGGCCCCCTACGAGCAGTACTTC.

The chain has TRBV27 and TRBJ2-3; D is undetermined. Germline loops: CDR1 MNHEY, CDR2 SMNVEV (reference sequence). The CDR3 extends over 16 amino acids. V lost 5 bases and J lost 4, with 19 bases in between. For the CDR3, the DNA is TGTGCCAGCAGTCTATTGAATATTTTAGGACCAGATACGCAGTATTTT. Protein product: CASSLLNILGPDTQYF.

The chain combines TRBV9 with TRBJ2-2; D unclear. V was clipped by 0 bases and J by 6 bases, with 6 bases between them. The CDR3 spans 13 residues. CDR1 and CDR2 from the germline V gene are SGDLS and YYNGEE. DNA of the CDR3: TGTGCCAGCAGCGTAGCTATTTCCGGGGAGCTGTTTTTT. It specifies CASSVAISGELFF. The full variable domain, with the rest looked up from reference TRBV9 and TRBJ2-2, is DSGVTQTPKHLITATGQRVTLRCSPRSGDLSVYWYQQSLDQGLQFLIQYYNGEERAKGNILERFSAQQFPDLHSELNLSSLELGDSALYFCASSVAISGELFFGEGSRLTVL.

This clone is a singleton in its sample. This sequence joins TRBV27 and TRBJ1-2; D might be TRBD1 (5 bases). This CDR3 has 14 residues. V was clipped by 4 bases and J by 2 bases, with 11 bases between them. The germline V gene encodes CDR1 MNHEY and CDR2 SMNVEV (reference sequence). For the CDR3, the DNA is TGTGCCAGCAGTTCCATGACAGCAAACTATGGCTACACCTTC. Protein sequence: CASSSMTANYGYTF.

This clone was observed at least ten times. The J gene is TRBJ2-3, the V gene TRBV6-5, with 7 positions matching TRBD2. CDR1 MNHEY and CDR2 SVGAGI come from the germline V gene. The CDR3 runs 15 residues. The V and J ends lost 4 bases and 3 bases, in that order; junction bases with no gene match: 7. The CDR3 coding sequence is TGTGCCAGCAGTTCGGGCCTAGCGGTTACAGATACGCAGTATTTT. It codes for CASSSGLAVTDTQYF.

This chain connects TRBV1 to TRBJ2-7; the table's D call, TRBD2, has no DNA check behind it. TRBV1 represents a pseudogene. The CDR3 is made up of 15 amino acids. Here the CDR3 reads CTSASRHSTSYEQYF. The CDR3 DNA reads TGCACCAGCGCCAGTCGCCACTCGACTTCCTACGAGCAGTACTTC.

V usage is TRBV10-2 and J usage is TRBJ2-1; 7 nucleotides match TRBD2. The CDR3 length is 15 residues. The V gene's germline CDR1 is WSHSY and CDR2 SAAADI. J gave up 4 bases and V 6 bases, and 9 bases lay outside the gene matches. The CDR3 region is CASRTSGTEYNEQFF. The CDR3 DNA reads TGCGCCAGCAGGACAAGCGGGACCGAATACAATGAGCAGTTCTTC.

The chain recombines TRBV6-5 with TRBJ2-3, with D tentatively TRBD2 (5 bases). This CDR3 has 15 amino acids. Looked up from germline, CDR1 is MNHEY and CDR2 is SVGAGI. Trimming removed 6 bases from V and 1 base from J, with 14 bases in between. The CDR3 DNA reads TGTGCCAGCAGCCCCGTGCTGCGGGGCACAGATACGCAGTATTTT. Encoded protein: CASSPVLRGTDTQYF.

The chain couples TRBV19 to TRBJ2-3, with TRBD2 matching over 12 bases. Germline assignment: CDR1 LNHDA and CDR2 SQIVND (reference sequence). V gave up 3 bases and J gave up 6 bases; unmatched junction bases: 4. CDR3 length equals 15 residues. The CDR3 here is CASSMTSGSMDTQYF. In nucleotides, the CDR3 is TGTGCCAGTAGTATGACTAGCGGGAGCATGGATACGCAGTATTTT.

The chain uses TRBV7-6 and TRBJ2-1; unclear D gene. CDR1 and CDR2 from the germline V gene are SGHVS and FNYEAQ. The CDR3 spans 15 residues. Trimming removed 3 bases from V and 3 bases from J, with 12 bases in between. The CDR3 nucleotides are TGTGCCAGCAGCTTGGACGTCCAAAGCTACAATGAGCAGTTCTTC. It translates to CASSLDVQSYNEQFF.

The chain employs TRBV9 and TRBJ2-7; 12 bases are a match to TRBD2. The germline V gene has CDR1 SGDLS and CDR2 YYNGEE. The CDR3 contains 14 residues. The trim removed 4 bases at V and 3 bases at J, leaving 2 bases unmatched. In DNA, the CDR3 is TGTGCCAGCAGCTGGACTAGCGGGGACTACGAGCAGTACTTC. The encoded protein is CASSWTSGDYEQYF.

The V gene is TRBV15, the J gene TRBJ2-7, with D possibly TRBD2 on 6 matching bases. V lost 3 bases, J lost 2 bases, and 11 bases lay in between. The CDR3 contains 14 residues. Germline V gene lookup returns CDR1 LNHNV and CDR2 YYDKDF (reference sequence). The CDR3 loop reads CATSSGTGTYEQYF. The CDR3 DNA reads as TGTGCCACCAGCAGCGGGACTGGAACCTACGAGCAGTACTTC.

This chain connects TRBV6-5 to TRBJ2-7; TRBD2 aligns across 7 bases. CDR3 length equals 13 residues. The V gene end was trimmed by 2 bases and the J gene end by 5 bases; junction bases not matched to a gene: 3. Germline loops: CDR1 MNHEY, CDR2 SVGAGI. The CDR3 sequence: CASSYGEGNEQYF. For the CDR3, the DNA is TGTGCCAGCAGTTACGGGGAGGGGAACGAGCAGTACTTC.

The V gene is TRBV18, the J gene TRBJ1-3; no firm D call. The CDR3 loop spans 16 amino acids. The V gene's germline CDR1 is KGHSH and CDR2 LQKENI. V shed 4 bases and J shed 0 bases, with 13 bases lying between them. The DNA of the CDR3 is TGTGCCAGCTCACAGGAACCGGGAAACTCTGGAAACACCATATATTTT. It yields the protein CASSQEPGNSGNTIYF.

J is TRBJ2-7 and V is TRBV27; D is unclear. Germline V gives CDR1 MNHEY, CDR2 SMNVEV (reference sequence). V was pared by 5 bases and J by 5 bases, with 16 bases between. The CDR3 has 14 residues. For the CDR3, the DNA is TGTGCCAGCAGTAACTCGGCCCTATCTCACGAGCAGTACTTC. This translates into CASSNSALSHEQYF.

Points on this clone: The junction does not match germline at one end; this may be a read error. The genes are TRBV7-7 and TRBJ2-7, with D perhaps given as TRBD1 or TRBD2 (5 bases each). The CDR3 totals 15 residues. The germline CDR1 and CDR2 sequences are SSHAT and FNYEAQ (reference sequence). The CDR3 is CASSLEPGPIYEQYF. The CDR3 region has the DNA TGTGCTAGCAGCTTAGAGCCGGGACCAATCTACGAGCAGTACTTC.

V usage is TRBV27 and J usage is TRBJ2-7; D might be TRBD2 (6 bases). The CDR3 runs 14 residues. Germline CDR1 and CDR2: MNHEY and SMNVEV (reference sequence). V was pared by 3 bases and J by 3 bases, with 12 bases between. CDR3 amino acids: CASSLTQDYYEQYF. CDR3 sequence (DNA): TGTGCCAGCAGTTTGACGCAGGACTACTACGAGCAGTACTTC.

J is TRBJ2-3 and V is TRBV7-3, with unresolved D. Germline loops: CDR1 SGHTA, CDR2 FQGTGA. The CDR3 contains 14 residues. V dropped 1 base and J dropped 4 bases, with 9 bases sitting between them. CDR3 nucleotides: TGTGCCAGCAGCTTAAATCAGCGCGCAGATACGCAGTATTTT. It yields the protein CASSLNQRADTQYF.

This chain joins TRBV4-3 and TRBJ2-1, with D perhaps given as TRBD1 or TRBD2 (6 bases each). CDR1 and CDR2 (germline): LGHNA, YSLEER. The CDR3 covers 15 residues. V was cut by 4 bases and J by 0 bases, with 10 bases left in between. CDR3 bases: TGCGCCAGCAGCCGAAGGGGGGACTCCTACAATGAGCAGTTCTTC. Translation gives CASSRRGDSYNEQFF.

This clone was counted once. The chain combines TRBV6-1 with TRBJ2-1, with 10 bases matching TRBD2. The germline V gene encodes CDR1 MNHNS and CDR2 SASEGT. V lost 10 bases and J lost 0; bases outside the gene matches: 3. This CDR3 spans 14 amino acids. CDR3 in amino acids: CATGLADSYNEQFF. The CDR3 DNA reads TGTGCCACCGGACTAGCGGACTCCTACAATGAGCAGTTCTTC.

V usage is TRBV15 and J usage is TRBJ2-1; TRBD2 matches 7 bases. CDR3 size: 14 residues. After removal of 0 bases from V and 8 bases from J, the junction contained 4 bases not matched to a gene. CDR1 is LNHNV, CDR2 YYDKDF, per germline (reference sequence). Here the CDR3 DNA reads TGTGCCACCAGCAGAGATCGGACTAGGGATGAGCAGTTCTTC. Protein sequence: CATSRDRTRDEQFF.

The V call is TRBV19, the J call TRBJ2-1; unclear D gene. The length of the CDR3 is 13 residues. V lost 3 bases, J lost 7 bases, and 10 bases lay in between. Germline loops: CDR1 LNHDA, CDR2 SQIVND (reference sequence). This CDR3 reads CASSISYSNEQFF. The CDR3 DNA reads TGTGCCAGTAGTATTTCCTATTCTAATGAGCAGTTCTTC. The variable domain in full, with the rest retrieved from reference TRBV19 and TRBJ2-1, is DGGITQSPKYLFRKEGQNVTLSCEQNLNHDAMYWYRQDPGQGLRLIYYSQIVNDFQKGDIAEGYSVSREKKESFPLTVTSAQKNPTAFYLCASSISYSNEQFFGPGTRLTVL.

Here the CDR3 reads CASSARVRHTEAFF. In nucleotides, the CDR3 is TGTGCCAGCAGCGCCAGGGTTAGGCACACTGAAGCTTTCTTT. The V and J genes are TRBV5-6 and TRBJ1-1; TRBD1 might be the D (5 bases). Germline V gene data show CDR1 as SGHDT and CDR2 as YYEEEE. The CDR3 is made up of 14 amino acids. V dropped 4 bases and J dropped 3 bases, with 13 bases sitting between them.

This chain links TRBV5-1 with TRBJ2-1; D unresolved. In germline, CDR1 is SGHRS, CDR2 YFSETQ. With 4 bases removed from V and 6 bases from J, the gap between germline ends came to 32 bases. The length of the CDR3 is 20 residues. The CDR3 sequence is CASSVSTLYNGRLQPNEQFF. The CDR3, as DNA: TGCGCCAGCAGCGTCTCTACTTTATATAACGGACGCCTCCAGCCCAATGAGCAGTTCTTC.

V is TRBV27 and J is TRBJ2-7; possibly TRBD1 for D (6 bases). Germline V CDR1 and CDR2: MNHEY, SMNVEV (reference sequence). This CDR3 comprises 13 residues. The ends were cut back, 10 bases at V and 3 bases at J, with 16 bases in the middle. The CDR3 coding sequence is TGTGCCACCACCTCGGGGACAAGCTACGAGCAGTACTTC. As protein: CATTSGTSYEQYF.

This clone was observed once. CDR3 nucleotides: TGCGCCAGCAGCCTGTCCAGCTCCTACAATGAGCAGTTCTTC. Translating gives CASSLSSSYNEQFF. The chain is built from TRBV4-1 and TRBJ2-1, with D unresolved. This CDR3 is built from 14 residues. The ends were cut back, 4 bases at V and 0 bases at J, with 7 bases in the middle. Germline V lookup: CDR1 MGHRA, CDR2 YSYEKL.

The chain joins TRBV15 to TRBJ2-2, with unresolved D. The CDR3 runs to 14 residues. The germline gives CDR1 LNHNV, CDR2 YYDKDF (reference sequence). V was clipped by 6 bases and J by 4 bases, with 12 bases between them. CDR3 protein: CATSLEPGTGELFF. The DNA of the CDR3 is TGTGCCACCAGTCTTGAGCCGGGCACCGGGGAGCTGTTTTTT.

This rearrangement joins TRBV28 to TRBJ2-3; D is uncertain. From germline, CDR1 is MDHEN and CDR2 SYDVKM. The CDR3 sequence is 17 residues long. Trimming took 4 bases from V and 0 from J, leaving 17 bases between them. CDR3 DNA sequence: TGTGCCAGCAGTTCTCAGGTCTGGTCGGACAGCACAGATACGCAGTATTTT. It codes for CASSSQVWSDSTDTQYF.